This TCR beta chain is from a study of CD8+CD57+ T cells in acquired aplastic anemia. The overall study: DNA recovered from sorted CD4+ and CD8+ cells had a mean of approximately 3 ug. Whole-study findings and limits: Between patients and controls, about 30 CD8+ CDR3 sequences were found in common.

Germline values: CDR1 SEHNR, CDR2 FQNEAQ (reference sequence). Trimming removed 5 bases at V and 1 base at J, with 14 bases between. The CDR3 is 15 residues long. The study profiled TCR beta VDJ and CDR3 using genomic DNA as template. TCRdb passed the reads through MiXCR, listing each CDR3 protein once. The table records around 230,000 distinct CDR3 sequences, around 63% of them present only once. This clonotype has just a few counts. Its cognate antigen is unknown. This receptor was obtained from a human donor in good health. The sequenced sample consisted of sorted CD4+, CD8+, or CD8+CD57+ T cells (not recorded which) from PBMCs. The genes are TRBV7-9 and TRBJ2-5; D is possibly TRBD1 (6 bases). CDR3 sequence (DNA): TGTGCCAGCAGCGCACTCACAGGGTTCCAAGAGACCCAGTACTTC. This gives the protein CASSALTGFQETQYF.